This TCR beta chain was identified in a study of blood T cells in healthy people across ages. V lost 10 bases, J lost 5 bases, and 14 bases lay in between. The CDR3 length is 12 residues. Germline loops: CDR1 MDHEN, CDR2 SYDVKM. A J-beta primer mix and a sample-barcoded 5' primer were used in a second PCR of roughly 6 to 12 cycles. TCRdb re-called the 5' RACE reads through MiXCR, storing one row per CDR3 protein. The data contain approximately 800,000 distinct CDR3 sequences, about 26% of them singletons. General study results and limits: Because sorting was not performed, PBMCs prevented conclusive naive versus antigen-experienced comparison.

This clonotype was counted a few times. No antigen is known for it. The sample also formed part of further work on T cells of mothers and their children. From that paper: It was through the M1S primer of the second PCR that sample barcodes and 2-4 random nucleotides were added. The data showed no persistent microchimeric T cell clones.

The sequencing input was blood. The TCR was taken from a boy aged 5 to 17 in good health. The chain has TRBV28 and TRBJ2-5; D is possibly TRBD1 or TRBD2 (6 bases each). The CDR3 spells CATSGALETQYF. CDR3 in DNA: TGTGCCACCTCGGGGGCCCTCGAGACCCAGTACTTC.